Listed here are 30 T cell receptor beta chains from one sample, sequenced in a study of blood T cell repertoires in COVID-19. The method was immunoSEQ multiplex PCR; TCRdb's version includes in-frame clones alone and lacks a portion of them. The sample includes around 190,000 clones, around 90% of them seen just once. The sequenced sample consisted of PBMCs or T cells enriched from blood (not recorded which). The source is a man younger than 35 with acute COVID-19.

This clone came up a few times. This chain uses TRBV9 with TRBJ1-4; possibly TRBD1 for D (6 bases). Trimming took off 0 bases at V and 7 bases at J, with 16 bases between the two ends. This CDR3 is built from 16 residues. Per the germline V gene, CDR1 is SGDLS and CDR2 is YYNGEE. The CDR3 region is CASSVASGRGSEKLFF. Written as DNA, the CDR3 is TGTGCCAGCAGCGTAGCTTCCGGCAGGGGATCTGAAAAACTGTTTTTT.

The genes are TRBV18 and TRBJ1-5, with 12 bases aligning to TRBD1. CDR1 and CDR2 from the germline V gene are KGHSH and LQKENI. V was clipped by 3 bases and J by 1 base; unmatched bases: 1. The CDR3 runs 16 residues. In DNA, the CDR3 is TGTGCCAGCTCACCGGGACAGGGGGCGAGCAATCAGCCCCAGCATTTT. Amino acid sequence: CASSPGQGASNQPQHF. Variable domain in full (rest from reference TRBV18 and TRBJ1-5): NAGVMQNPRHLVRRRGQEARLRCSPMKGHSHVYWYRQLPEEGLKFMVYLQKENIIDESGMPKERFSAEFPKEGPSILRIQQVVRGDSAAYFCASSPGQGASNQPQHFGDGTRLSIL.

The chain joins TRBV19 to TRBJ2-1, with TRBD2 matching 8 bases. CDR3 length: 17 residues. V dropped 8 bases and J dropped 4; count of bases not matched to a gene: 16. Germline V gives CDR1 LNHDA, CDR2 SQIVND (reference sequence). The CDR3 region is CASGGGRAGGGYNEQFF. As DNA, the CDR3 is TGTGCCAGTGGCGGGGGGCGGGCCGGAGGAGGTTACAATGAGCAGTTCTTC.

CDR3 residues: CASSLAPPGGNTGELFF. In DNA form, the CDR3 reads TGTGCCAGCAGCTTAGCCCCCCCCGGGGGAAACACCGGGGAGCTGTTTTTT. The chain recombines TRBV11-2 with TRBJ2-2; a possible D gene is TRBD2 (6 bases). The CDR3 spans 17 residues. The V end was cut by 1 base, the J end by 2 bases, with 14 bases between. In germline, CDR1 is SGHAT, CDR2 FQNNGV. Supplemented by reference TRBV11-2 and TRBJ2-2, the full variable domain reads EAGVAQSPRYKIIEKRQSVAFWCNPISGHATLYWYQQILGQGPKLLIQFQNNGVVDDSQLPKDRFSAERLKGVDSTLKIQPAKLEDSAVYLCASSLAPPGGNTGELFFGEGSRLTVL.

This clone was detected once. V usage is TRBV11-3 and J usage is TRBJ1-2; TRBD1 aligns across 8 bases. This CDR3 has 13 amino acids. CDR1 is SGHNT, CDR2 YENEEA, per germline. Losses at the gene ends were 5 bases for V and 4 bases for J; bases not matched to a gene: 3. The CDR3 sequence is CASSNGQGYGYTF. CDR3 sequence (DNA): TGTGCCAGCAGCAACGGACAGGGCTATGGCTACACCTTC.

The chain joins TRBV6-5 to TRBJ1-2; 9 bases fit TRBD1. The J segment lost 9 bases and the V segment lost 2 bases, leaving 4 bases of the junction unmatched. This CDR3 comprises 13 residues. Germline CDR1 reads MNHEY; CDR2 reads SVGAGI. The CDR3 DNA follows: TGTGCCAGCAGTTACCCGGGACAGGGCCGCTACACCTTC. Amino acids: CASSYPGQGRYTF.

The rearrangement joins TRBV4-1 to TRBJ2-7; TRBD1 agrees at 8 bases. V shed 1 base and J 2 bases; nucleotides not matched to a gene: 4. The CDR3 consists of 15 residues. Germline values: CDR1 MGHRA, CDR2 YSYEKL. DNA of the CDR3: TGCGCCAGCAGCCAAGCGCAGGGGGCGGCCTACGAGCAGTACTTC. Its protein product is CASSQAQGAAYEQYF.

The gene calls are TRBV29-1 and TRBJ2-7; 9 positions agree with TRBD1. The junction had 4 bases not matched to a gene; V was cut back by 3 bases and J by 1 base. This CDR3 is 14 amino acids long. Per the germline V gene, CDR1 is SQVTM and CDR2 is ANQGSEA. In DNA form, the CDR3 reads TGCAGCGTTGAGCTAGGGACAGGGTCCTACGAGCAGTACTTC. Its translation: CSVELGTGSYEQYF.

V and J are TRBV5-5 and TRBJ2-7, with D possibly being TRBD1 (6 bases). Trimming cost V 0 bases and J 0 bases, with 10 bases left between them. The CDR3 has 15 amino acids. Germline V lookup: CDR1 SGHKS, CDR2 YYEKEE (reference sequence). CDR3: CASSLVAGDSYEQYF. CDR3 sequence (DNA): TGTGCCAGCAGCTTGGTCGCAGGGGACTCCTACGAGCAGTACTTC. Looking up the rest from reference TRBV5-5 and TRBJ2-7 gives the full variable domain: DAGVTQSPTHLIKTRGQQVTLRCSPISGHKSVSWYQQVLGQGPQFIFQYYEKEERGRGNFPDRFSARQFPNYSSELNVNALLLGDSALYLCASSLVAGDSYEQYFGPGTRLTVT.

J is TRBJ2-3 and V is TRBV7-9, with D perhaps matching TRBD1 (6 bases). The germline V and J ends were trimmed by 4 bases and 2 bases, with 13 bases remaining between them. Germline CDR1 and CDR2: SEHNR and FQNEAQ (reference sequence). CDR3 size: 15 residues. CDR3 loop: CASSSDSLDTDTQYF. The CDR3 DNA follows: TGTGCCAGCAGCTCGGACAGTTTGGACACAGATACGCAGTATTTT.

V is TRBV6-1 and J is TRBJ2-4; D not resolved. Germline CDR1 reads MNHNS; CDR2 reads SASEGT. The length of the CDR3 is 17 residues. Trimming removed 3 bases at V and 1 base at J, with 16 bases between. CDR3 residues: CASSETPPRGAKNIQYF. The CDR3 bases are TGTGCCAGCAGTGAGACACCCCCCCGTGGGGCCAAAAACATTCAGTACTTC.

This clone was observed a handful of times. The genes are TRBV6-1 and TRBJ1-2; D might be TRBD1 (5 bases). The CDR3 sequence is 13 residues long. Germline loops: CDR1 MNHNS, CDR2 SASEGT. The V end lost 3 bases, the J end lost 2 bases, and 7 bases lay between the germline ends. The CDR3 spells CASSERQNYGYTF. The CDR3 nucleotides are TGTGCCAGCAGTGAGAGACAGAACTATGGCTACACCTTC.

The chain joins TRBV4-1 to TRBJ1-6; D possibly corresponds to TRBD1 (5 bases). Looked up from germline, CDR1 is MGHRA and CDR2 is YSYEKL. Trimming shortened V by 8 bases and J by 12 bases, and 20 bases separated the two germline ends. This CDR3 region has 14 residues. In DNA, the CDR3 is TGCGCCAGCGGGTTTAAGACAGACACTGAACCCCTCCACTTT. As protein: CASGFKTDTEPLHF.

The chain is built from TRBV6-5 and TRBJ2-1; TRBD2 agrees at 9 bases. CDR3 length: 13 residues. The germline gives CDR1 MNHEY, CDR2 SVGAGI. V shed 10 bases and J 7 bases; nucleotides not matched to a gene: 8. CDR3: CATGTSRMNEQFF. DNA for the CDR3: TGTGCCACTGGGACTAGCAGGATGAATGAGCAGTTCTTC.

This clone was detected once. This chain links TRBV7-3 with TRBJ2-1; D may be TRBD2 (6 bases). CDR3 size: 15 residues. V was pared by 4 bases and J by 4 bases, with 14 bases between. Germline loops: CDR1 SGHTA, CDR2 FQGTGA. CDR3 DNA sequence: TGTGCCAGCAGCTCCCGGGAGACCCCGTACAATGAGCAGTTCTTC. As protein: CASSSRETPYNEQFF.

CDR3 nucleotides: TGTGCCAGTACCGATTCGGGACAGGGTTCCAATGAGCAGTTCTTC. It is translated as CASTDSGQGSNEQFF. The genes are TRBV19 and TRBJ2-1, with 9 bases identical to TRBD1. Trimming cost V 7 bases and J 6 bases; bases outside gene matches: 10. The CDR3 totals 15 residues. Germline CDR1 reads LNHDA; CDR2 reads SQIVND (reference sequence).

Here the CDR3 reads CASSPETSGRNGEQYF. CDR3 nucleotide sequence: TGTGCCAGCAGCCCGGAGACTAGCGGGAGGAATGGCGAGCAGTACTTC. The chain employs TRBV3-1 (or the pseudogene TRBV3-2) and TRBJ2-7; 13 bases match TRBD2. Germline CDR1 is LGHDT and CDR2 is YNNKEL (reference sequence). J was trimmed by 6 bases and V by 4 bases; bases with no gene match: 9. CDR3 size: 16 residues.

The gene calls are TRBV4-3 and TRBJ1-1; the match to TRBD1 covers 7 bases. The CDR3 is made up of 15 amino acids. Germline trimming cut 0 bases from V and 4 bases from J; bases unmatched to any gene: 5. CDR1 LGHNA and CDR2 YSLEER come from the germline V gene. CDR3 bases: TGCGCCAGCAGCCAAGATCACAGGGGAGCCACTGAAGCTTTCTTT. It translates to CASSQDHRGATEAFF.

The chain carries TRBV19 and TRBJ2-1; 15 nucleotides align to TRBD2. The CDR3 has 15 amino acids. The V and J ends lost 4 bases and 7 bases, in that order; junction bases with no gene match: 2. The germline V gene has CDR1 LNHDA and CDR2 SQIVND (reference sequence). CDR3 sequence reads: CASSTGLAGGNEQFF. The CDR3 DNA reads as TGTGCCAGTAGTACGGGACTAGCGGGAGGTAATGAGCAGTTCTTC.

The genes are TRBV5-4 and TRBJ2-7, with 16 bases fitting TRBD2. The CDR3 runs to 18 residues. J was trimmed by 0 bases and V by 4 bases; bases with no gene match: 7. The V gene's germline CDR1 is SGHNT and CDR2 YYREEE (reference sequence). The chain's CDR3 is CASSQGLAGGLSSYEQYF. The CDR3, as DNA: TGTGCCAGCAGCCAGGGACTAGCGGGAGGGCTGAGCTCCTACGAGCAGTACTTC.

V gene TRBV7-8 combines with J gene TRBJ2-5, with D unclear. V lost 2 bases and J 4 bases, leaving 5 bases between the germline ends. Germline values: CDR1 SGHVS, CDR2 FQNEAQ. The CDR3 length is 12 residues. CDR3 coding DNA: TGTGCCAGCAGCTTAAGGAGAGAGACCCAGTACTTC. Translation gives CASSLRRETQYF.

The genes are TRBV4-1 and TRBJ1-2, with D possibly being TRBD1 (5 bases). Germline V gene sequence: CDR1 MGHRA, CDR2 YSYEKL. CDR3 length: 16 residues. With 1 base removed from V and 3 bases from J, the gap between germline ends came to 15 bases. CDR3 loop: CASSQVGPGLDYGYTF. As DNA, the CDR3 is TGCGCCAGCAGCCAAGTAGGACCGGGACTAGACTATGGCTACACCTTC.

The genes are TRBV27 and TRBJ1-1; D perhaps matches TRBD1 (6 bases). Trimming shortened V by 5 bases and J by 5 bases, and 12 bases separated the two germline ends. The CDR3 extends over 13 amino acids. Germline values: CDR1 MNHEY, CDR2 SMNVEV (reference sequence). CDR3 sequence: CASSTKGGTEAFF. In DNA, the CDR3 is TGTGCCAGCAGTACAAAGGGGGGGACTGAAGCTTTCTTT.

The chain has TRBV7-9 and TRBJ2-7, with 7 bases fitting TRBD1. Germline CDR1 is SEHNR and CDR2 is FQNEAQ (reference sequence). J lost 2 bases, V lost 5 bases, and 6 bases had no gene match. The CDR3 is 14 amino acids. CDR3 loop: CASSPGQVTYEQYF. The CDR3 DNA reads as TGTGCCAGCAGCCCCGGACAGGTTACCTACGAGCAGTACTTC.

This chain connects TRBV2 to TRBJ1-2; D not certain. Germline assignment: CDR1 SNHLY and CDR2 FYNNEI. CDR3 length: 14 amino acids. Between the trimmed V and J ends, which lost 3 bases and 4 bases, there was a span of 12 bases. Here the CDR3 reads CASSEKPSAYGYTF. In DNA form, the CDR3 reads TGTGCCAGCAGTGAGAAGCCCTCCGCCTATGGCTACACCTTC.

The chain carries TRBV7-9 and TRBJ1-5, with D hard to call. Germline CDR1 SEHNR, CDR2 FQNEAQ (reference sequence). This CDR3 is built from 14 residues. V was clipped by 3 bases and J by 9 bases, with 15 bases between them. The CDR3 sequence is CASSFGMGVGPQHF. In DNA form, the CDR3 reads TGTGCCAGCAGCTTCGGGATGGGAGTGGGGCCCCAGCATTTT.

This sequence joins TRBV19 and TRBJ1-1; 8 bases line up with TRBD1. This CDR3 comprises 17 residues. Germline-derived CDR1 and CDR2 are LNHDA and SQIVND (reference sequence). The junction had 14 bases not matched to a gene; V was cut back by 4 bases and J by 4 bases. The CDR3 nucleotides read TGTGCCAGTAGTACCGCCTGGACAGGGAAAGGAGGCACTGAAGCTTTCTTT. Translating it yields CASSTAWTGKGGTEAFF.

This chain links TRBV5-6 with TRBJ2-1, with D possibly TRBD2 on 5 matching bases. The CDR3 contains 16 residues. Germline V CDR1 and CDR2: SGHDT, YYEEEE. The V end lost 0 bases, the J end lost 3 bases, and 13 bases lay between the germline ends. The DNA for the CDR3 is TGTGCCAGCAGCTTGGTGGGCCCCCGGGACTACAATGAGCAGTTCTTC. This translates into CASSLVGPRDYNEQFF.

The chain carries TRBV29-1 and TRBJ2-7, with D perhaps matching TRBD1 (7 bases). V was cut by 5 bases and J by 1 base, with 12 bases left in between. The CDR3 consists of 13 residues. The germline CDR1 and CDR2 sequences are SQVTM and ANQGSEA. CDR3 in DNA: TGCAGCGTTTCGACAGGGAGGTCCTACGAGCAGTACTTC. It codes for CSVSTGRSYEQYF.

This clone was seen a few times. The V gene is TRBV23-1, the J gene TRBJ1-3, with D hard to call. TRBV23-1 is marked as an open reading frame, function uncertain. The CDR3 sequence is 10 residues long. With 8 bases removed from V and 7 bases from J, the gap between germline ends came to 6 bases. CDR3 loop: CASVLNTIYF. The CDR3 DNA reads as TGCGCCAGCGTCTTGAACACCATATATTTT.